This entry lists 15 T cell receptor beta chains sequenced from one sample in a study of shared clonotypes between healthy human individuals. Profiling relied on immunoSEQ multiplex PCR, and the TCRdb table lists in-frame clones only, not all of them. In the table there are around 330,000 clones, about 74% of which are singletons. Material for sequencing was memory CD4+ T cells sorted from blood. Subset of the sample: CD45RA-negative fraction. The receptors derive from a man aged 25-45 years in good health.

The chain combines TRBV10-3 with TRBJ2-2, with D uncertain. CDR3 length equals 15 residues. The germline V gene encodes CDR1 ENHRY and CDR2 SYGVKD. The V and J ends lost 0 bases and 7 bases respectively, with 12 bases between them. CDR3: CAISESRGSGGELFF. Written as DNA, the CDR3 is TGTGCCATCAGTGAGTCGAGAGGATCTGGCGGGGAGCTGTTTTTT.

The rearrangement uses TRBV5-1 and TRBJ2-3; TRBD1 might be the D (8 bases). V lost 2 bases and J 5 bases, leaving 15 bases between the germline ends. The CDR3 runs to 15 residues. Per the germline V gene, CDR1 is SGHRS and CDR2 is YFSETQ. The CDR3 DNA is TGCGCCAGCAGCTTTGGACAGGGAGGGAAAGATACGCAGTATTTT. It codes for CASSFGQGGKDTQYF.

With respect to this clone: With a much larger clone just one base away, this may be a read error. CDR3 DNA sequence: TGTGCCAGCAGCCCCAGCGGGAGCTCCTACAATGAGCAGTTCTTC. It specifies CASSPSGSSYNEQFF. The genes are TRBV7-3 and TRBJ2-1; 8 bases match TRBD2. The CDR3 is 15 amino acids. The V and J ends lost 5 bases and 0 bases, in that order; junction bases with no gene match: 3. In germline, CDR1 is SGHTA, CDR2 FQGTGA. Variable domain in full (rest from reference TRBV7-3 and TRBJ2-1): GAGVSQTPSNKVTEKGKYVELRCDPISGHTALYWYRQSLGQGPEFLIYFQGTGAADDSGLPNDRFFAVRPEGSVSTLKIQRTERGDSAVYLCASSPSGSSYNEQFFGPGTRLTVL.

J is TRBJ2-3 and V is TRBV14; D remains unclear. The V gene lost 0 bases and the J gene lost 4 bases, with 11 bases spanning the gap. Germline CDR1 and CDR2: SGHDN and FVKESK. The CDR3 is made up of 15 amino acids. The CDR3 DNA sequence: TGTGCCAGCAGCCAAGATTCGCTCGCCGCAGATACGCAGTATTTT. Amino acid sequence: CASSQDSLAADTQYF.

The CDR3 is CASSLDRGYYGYTF. Here the CDR3 DNA reads TGTGCCAGCAGCCTTGACAGGGGGTACTATGGCTACACCTTC. The chain uses TRBV5-5 and TRBJ1-2, with 9 bases matching TRBD1. The CDR3 loop spans 14 amino acids. Germline values: CDR1 SGHKS, CDR2 YYEKEE (reference sequence). V shed 4 bases and J 3 bases; nucleotides not matched to a gene: 4.

The rearrangement links TRBV29-1 to TRBJ2-4; possible D gene TRBD2, 5 bases. The V gene lost 4 bases and the J gene lost 3 bases, with 16 bases spanning the gap. Germline V gene lookup returns CDR1 SQVTM and CDR2 ANQGSEA. This CDR3 spans 15 amino acids. The CDR3 sequence: CSVVGGSIVKNIQYF. For the CDR3, the DNA is TGCAGCGTTGTTGGTGGGAGTATTGTCAAAAACATTCAGTACTTC.

Only one count was recorded for this clone. The chain links TRBV19 to TRBJ1-1; 8 nucleotides align to TRBD1. This CDR3 is built from 14 residues. CDR1 is LNHDA and CDR2 is SQIVND in the germline V gene (reference sequence). The junction had 6 bases not matched to a gene; V was cut back by 7 bases and J by 2 bases. This chain's CDR3 is CASTADRANTEAFF. In DNA, the CDR3 is TGTGCCAGTACCGCGGACAGGGCAAACACTGAAGCTTTCTTT.

The chain joins TRBV5-1 to TRBJ1-1; D might be TRBD1 (6 bases). Germline lookup yields CDR1 SGHRS and CDR2 YFSETQ. The length of the CDR3 is 14 residues. Trimming shortened V by 0 bases and J by 3 bases, and 9 bases separated the two germline ends. The CDR3 DNA reads as TGCGCCAGCAGCTTGGGGACAGTCTACACTGAAGCTTTCTTT. Amino acid sequence: CASSLGTVYTEAFF.

This clone appeared once. This chain links TRBV19 with TRBJ1-2; D may be TRBD1 (5 bases). The CDR3 is made up of 14 amino acids. Germline CDR1 and CDR2: LNHDA and SQIVND (reference sequence). Trimming removed 9 bases at V and 8 bases at J, with 22 bases between. The CDR3 region is CASNVDRRTRGYTF. The CDR3, as DNA: TGTGCCAGCAATGTCGACAGACGAACGAGAGGCTACACCTTC.

The J gene is TRBJ2-1, the V gene TRBV7-3, with TRBD2 matching 7 bases. V lost 5 bases to trimming and J lost 7 bases; unmatched junction nucleotides: 11. In germline, CDR1 is SGHTA, CDR2 FQGTGA. This CDR3 region has 15 residues. The CDR3, as DNA: TGTGCCAGCAGCCCGATAGCGGGCGTAGGTAATGAGCAGTTCTTC. Protein sequence: CASSPIAGVGNEQFF.

The chain uses TRBV28 and TRBJ2-2, with D unresolved. The germline CDR1 and CDR2 sequences are MDHEN and SYDVKM. This CDR3 has 13 amino acids. V lost 6 bases and J lost 5, with 10 bases in between. The CDR3 sequence: CASSFGWTGELFF. In nucleotides, the CDR3 is TGTGCCAGCAGCTTCGGATGGACCGGGGAGCTGTTTTTT.

The gene calls are TRBV2 and TRBJ2-4, with D perhaps TRBD2 (5 bases). V lost 8 bases, J lost 8 bases, and 16 bases lay in between. The CDR3 length is 13 residues. The germline V gene encodes CDR1 SNHLY and CDR2 FYNNEI. CDR3 DNA sequence: TGTGCCAGCCGGGGAACGATGGGGTACATTCAGTACTTC. Its protein is CASRGTMGYIQYF.

This clone was counted only a few times. The rearrangement links TRBV5-1 to TRBJ2-7; D is perhaps TRBD1 (7 bases). The V end was cut by 4 bases, the J end by 4 bases, with 18 bases between. The CDR3 consists of 15 residues. Germline CDR1 is SGHRS and CDR2 is YFSETQ. The CDR3 loop reads CASSGLGGQPYEQYF. In DNA form, the CDR3 reads TGCGCCAGCAGCGGATTGGGGGGACAGCCATACGAGCAGTACTTC.

V and J are TRBV7-4 and TRBJ2-7, with 12 bases identical to TRBD2. This CDR3 has 17 residues. CDR1 and CDR2 (germline): SGHVT, SQSDAQ. Trimming cost V 5 bases and J 12 bases; bases outside gene matches: 20. As DNA, the CDR3 is TGTGCCAGCAGCACTAGTGGGCTAGCGGGAGGGCCGAGGTGGCTGTACTTC. Amino acids: CASSTSGLAGGPRWLYF.

The V gene is TRBV5-4, the J gene TRBJ2-5; TRBD1 agrees at 11 bases. The CDR3 covers 15 residues. The ends lost 4 bases at V and 5 bases at J; junction bases unmatched: 7. Germline V lookup: CDR1 SGHNT, CDR2 YYREEE (reference sequence). The CDR3 loop is CASSTGTGGGETQYF. The DNA for the CDR3 is TGTGCCAGCAGCACCGGGACAGGGGGTGGGGAGACCCAGTACTTC.